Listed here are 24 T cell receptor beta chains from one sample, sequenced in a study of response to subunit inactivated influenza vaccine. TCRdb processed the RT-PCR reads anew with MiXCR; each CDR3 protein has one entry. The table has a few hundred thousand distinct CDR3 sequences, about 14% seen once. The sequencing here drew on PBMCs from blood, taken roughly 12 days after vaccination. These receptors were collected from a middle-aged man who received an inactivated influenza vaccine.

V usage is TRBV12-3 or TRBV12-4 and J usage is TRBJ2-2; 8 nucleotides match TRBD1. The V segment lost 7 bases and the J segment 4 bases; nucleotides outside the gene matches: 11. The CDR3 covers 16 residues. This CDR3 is CASNDRQGQTTGELFF. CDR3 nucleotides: TGTGCCAGCAACGATAGACAGGGGCAAACCACCGGGGAGCTGTTTTTT.

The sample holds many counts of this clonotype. CDR3 nucleotide sequence: TGTGCCAGCAGTTTGGGTACAGGGGTCTTTAATGACGAGCAGTACTTC. Amino acids: CASSLGTGVFNDEQYF. The rearrangement links TRBV12-3 or TRBV12-4 to TRBJ2-7; 7 positions agree with TRBD1. Losses at the gene ends were 3 bases for V and 5 bases for J; bases not matched to a gene: 13. The CDR3 totals 16 residues.

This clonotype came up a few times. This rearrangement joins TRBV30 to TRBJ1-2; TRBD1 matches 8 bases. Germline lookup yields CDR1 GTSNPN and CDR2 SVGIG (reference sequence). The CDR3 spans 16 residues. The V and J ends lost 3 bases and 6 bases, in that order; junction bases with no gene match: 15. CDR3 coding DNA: TGTGCCTGGAGCGAATTAGGACAGGGCCCCGGTAATGGCTACACCTTC. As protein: CAWSELGQGPGNGYTF.

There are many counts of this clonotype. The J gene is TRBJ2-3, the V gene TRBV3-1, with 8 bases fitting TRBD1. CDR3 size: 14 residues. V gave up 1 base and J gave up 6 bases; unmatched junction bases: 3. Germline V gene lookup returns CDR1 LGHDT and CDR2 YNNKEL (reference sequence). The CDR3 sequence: CASSQGGQGDTQYF. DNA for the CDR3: TGTGCCAGCAGCCAAGGAGGACAGGGCGATACGCAGTATTTT.

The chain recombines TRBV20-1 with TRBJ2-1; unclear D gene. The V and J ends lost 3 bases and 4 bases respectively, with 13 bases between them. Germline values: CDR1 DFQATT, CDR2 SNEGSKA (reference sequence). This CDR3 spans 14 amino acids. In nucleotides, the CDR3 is TGCAGTGCTAGTGACCCATGGAGTTACAATGAGCAGTTCTTC. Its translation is CSASDPWSYNEQFF.

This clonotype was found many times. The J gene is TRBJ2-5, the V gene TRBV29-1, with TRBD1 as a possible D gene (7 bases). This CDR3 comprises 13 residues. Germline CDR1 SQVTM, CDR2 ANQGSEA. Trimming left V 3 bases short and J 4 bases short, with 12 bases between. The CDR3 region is CSVDLRGAETQYF. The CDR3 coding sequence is TGCAGCGTTGACCTCAGGGGGGCAGAGACCCAGTACTTC.

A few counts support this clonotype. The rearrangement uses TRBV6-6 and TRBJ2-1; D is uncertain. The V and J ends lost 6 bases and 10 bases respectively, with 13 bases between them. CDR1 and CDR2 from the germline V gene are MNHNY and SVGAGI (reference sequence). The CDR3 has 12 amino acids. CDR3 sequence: CASSPALREQFF. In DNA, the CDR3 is TGTGCCAGCAGCCCCGCGCTCCGGGAGCAGTTCTTC.

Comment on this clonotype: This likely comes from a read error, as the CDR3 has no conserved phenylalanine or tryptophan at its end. The CDR3 reads CASSPLSSGGYNEQFL. For the CDR3, the DNA is TGTGCCAGCAGTCCCCTTAGTAGCGGGGGTTACAATGAGCAGTTCCTC. V and J are TRBV27 and TRBJ2-1; 9 nucleotides align to TRBD2. Germline V gives CDR1 MNHEY, CDR2 SMNVEV (reference sequence). V lost 5 bases and J lost 4; bases outside the gene matches: 9. CDR3 size: 16 residues.

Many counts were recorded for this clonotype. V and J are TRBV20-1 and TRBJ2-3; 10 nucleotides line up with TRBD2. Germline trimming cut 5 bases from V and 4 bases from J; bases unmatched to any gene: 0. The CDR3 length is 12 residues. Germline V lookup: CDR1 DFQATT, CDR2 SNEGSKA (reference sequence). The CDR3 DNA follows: TGCAGTGCTGGGACTAGCGCAGATACGCAGTATTTT. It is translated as CSAGTSADTQYF.

CDR3 residues: CSVGQGQGGYIQYF. CDR3 bases: TGCAGCGTCGGACAAGGACAGGGGGGTTACATTCAGTACTTC. The V call is TRBV29-1, the J call TRBJ2-4; 10 bases fit TRBD1. Germline CDR1 reads SQVTM; CDR2 reads ANQGSEA. The length of the CDR3 is 14 residues. Trimming took 6 bases from V and 8 from J; bases not matched to a gene: 10.

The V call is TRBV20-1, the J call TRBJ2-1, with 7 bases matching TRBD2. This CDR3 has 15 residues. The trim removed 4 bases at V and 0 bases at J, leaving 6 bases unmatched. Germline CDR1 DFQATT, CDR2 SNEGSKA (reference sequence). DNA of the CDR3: TGCAGTGCTACCACTAGCGCCTACTCCTACAATGAGCAGTTCTTC. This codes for CSATTSAYSYNEQFF.

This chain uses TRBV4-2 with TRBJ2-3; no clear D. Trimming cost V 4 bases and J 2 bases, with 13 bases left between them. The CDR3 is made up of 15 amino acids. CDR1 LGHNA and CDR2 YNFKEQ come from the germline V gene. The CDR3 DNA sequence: TGTGCCAGCAGCCCAGGAGCTTCTTTCACAGATACGCAGTATTTT. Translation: CASSPGASFTDTQYF.

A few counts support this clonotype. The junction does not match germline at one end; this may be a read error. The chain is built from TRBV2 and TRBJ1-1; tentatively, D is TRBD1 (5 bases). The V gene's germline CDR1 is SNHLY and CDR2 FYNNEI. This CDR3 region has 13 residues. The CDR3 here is CASQIEGPGVTCF. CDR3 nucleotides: TGTGCCAGCCAAATAGAGGGACCCGGAGTCACTTGCTTT.

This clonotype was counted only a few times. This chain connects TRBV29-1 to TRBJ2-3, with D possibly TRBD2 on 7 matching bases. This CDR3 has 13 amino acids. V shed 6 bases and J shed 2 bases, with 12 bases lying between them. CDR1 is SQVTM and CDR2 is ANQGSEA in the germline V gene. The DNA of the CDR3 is TGCAGCGTCCCGGGGGGCTTCACAGATACGCAGTATTTT. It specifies CSVPGGFTDTQYF.

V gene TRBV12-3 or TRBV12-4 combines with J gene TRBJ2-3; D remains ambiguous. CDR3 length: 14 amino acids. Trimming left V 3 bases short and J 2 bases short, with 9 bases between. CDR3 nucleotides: TGTGCCAGCAGTTTGTCAGACTCCACAGATACGCAGTATTTT. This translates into CASSLSDSTDTQYF.

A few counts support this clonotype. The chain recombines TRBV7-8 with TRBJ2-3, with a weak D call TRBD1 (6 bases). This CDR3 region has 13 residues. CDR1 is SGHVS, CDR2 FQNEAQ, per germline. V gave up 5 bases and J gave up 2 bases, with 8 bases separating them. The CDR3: CASSDRLTDTQYF. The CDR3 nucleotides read TGTGCCAGCAGCGACAGGCTCACAGATACGCAGTATTTT.

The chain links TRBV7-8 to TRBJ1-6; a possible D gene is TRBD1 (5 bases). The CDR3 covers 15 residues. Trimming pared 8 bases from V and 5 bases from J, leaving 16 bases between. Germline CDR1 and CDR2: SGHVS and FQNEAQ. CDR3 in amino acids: CASGGGRLHNSPLHF. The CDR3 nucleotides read TGTGCCAGCGGGGGGGGACGGCTCCATAATTCACCCCTCCACTTT.

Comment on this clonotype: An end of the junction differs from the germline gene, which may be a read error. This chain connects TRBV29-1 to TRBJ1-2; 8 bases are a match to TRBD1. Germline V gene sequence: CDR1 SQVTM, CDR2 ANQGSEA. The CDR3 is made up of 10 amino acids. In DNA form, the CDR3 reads TGCAGCGTCGTCGACAGGGGAGCCCTCTTC. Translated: CSVVDRGALF.

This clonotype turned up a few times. CDR3 coding DNA: TGTGCCAGCAGCGTAGCTGGGACTACCAAGACCTACGAGCAGTACTTC. As protein: CASSVAGTTKTYEQYF. The rearrangement uses TRBV9 and TRBJ2-7, with 7 bases fitting TRBD2. Germline V gene data show CDR1 as SGDLS and CDR2 as YYNGEE. Trimming took 0 bases from V and 2 from J; bases not matched to a gene: 8. The length of the CDR3 is 16 residues.

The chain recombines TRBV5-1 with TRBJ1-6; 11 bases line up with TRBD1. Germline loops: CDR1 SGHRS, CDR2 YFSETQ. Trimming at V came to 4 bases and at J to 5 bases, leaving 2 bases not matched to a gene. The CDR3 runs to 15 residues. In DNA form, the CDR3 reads TGCGCCAGCAGCCGGGGACAGGGGGATAATTCACCCCTCCACTTT. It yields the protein CASSRGQGDNSPLHF.

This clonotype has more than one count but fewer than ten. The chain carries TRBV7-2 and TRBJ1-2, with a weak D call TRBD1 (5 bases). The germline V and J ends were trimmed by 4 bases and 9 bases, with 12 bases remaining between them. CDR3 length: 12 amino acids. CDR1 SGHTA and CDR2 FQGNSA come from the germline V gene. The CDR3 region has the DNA TGTGCCAGCAGCTCGGATGGGGGTAGCTACACCTTC. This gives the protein CASSSDGGSYTF.

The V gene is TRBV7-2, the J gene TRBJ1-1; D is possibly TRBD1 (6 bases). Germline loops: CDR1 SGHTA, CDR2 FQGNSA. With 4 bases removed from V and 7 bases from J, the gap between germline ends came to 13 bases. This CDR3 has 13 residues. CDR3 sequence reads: CASSSQGLGEAFF. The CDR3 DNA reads TGTGCCAGCAGCTCACAGGGATTGGGTGAAGCTTTCTTT. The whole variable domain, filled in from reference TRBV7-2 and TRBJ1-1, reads GAGVSQSPSNKVTEKGKDVELRCDPISGHTALYWYRQSLGQGLEFLIYFQGNSAPDKSGLPSDRFSAERTGGSVSTLTIQRTQQEDSAVYLCASSSQGLGEAFFGQGTRLTVV.

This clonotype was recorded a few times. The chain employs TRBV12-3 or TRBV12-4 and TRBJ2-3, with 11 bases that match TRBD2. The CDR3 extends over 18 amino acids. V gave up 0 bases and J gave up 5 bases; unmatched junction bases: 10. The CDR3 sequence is CASSLAGVRLAGIDTQYF. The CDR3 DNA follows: TGTGCCAGCAGTTTAGCGGGGGTGCGACTAGCGGGAATAGATACGCAGTATTTT.

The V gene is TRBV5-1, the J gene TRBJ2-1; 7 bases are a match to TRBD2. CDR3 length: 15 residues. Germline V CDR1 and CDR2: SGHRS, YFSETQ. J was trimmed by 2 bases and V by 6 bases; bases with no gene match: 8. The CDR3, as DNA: TGCGCCAGCATGACGAGCGGGGACCCCTACAATGAGCAGTTCTTC. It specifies CASMTSGDPYNEQFF.